The T cell receptor (beta chain) under discussion was sequenced for a study of cytomegalovirus exposure and HLA in healthy donors. General observations from the study: Most TCR beta V segments were productive about 87% or about 30% of the time in an earlier analysis.

Trimming cost V 1 base and J 2 bases, with 8 bases left between them. Germline V gene data show CDR1 as SGDLS and CDR2 as YYNGEE. The CDR3 sequence is 14 residues long. The primer mix had 60 Vbeta and 13 Jbeta primers. As handled by the study authors: The count from a later analysis was some 83 million unique TCR beta chains, 9.5 million to 11 million of them shared. Profiled with immunoSEQ multiplex PCR; TCRdb holds only in-frame clones, not every one. V and J calls and clone size follow that table, whereas D and trimming were derived from the DNA. The profile shows hundreds of thousands of clones, more than 75% of them singletons. Comments on this clone: Its antigen remains unidentified.

The rearrangement joins TRBV9 to TRBJ2-3; maybe TRBD1 (6 bases). Sequencing was carried out using PBMCs. The clonotype was recovered from a male donor in good health and CMV-seronegative. The CDR3 here is CASSVQGTTDTQYF. In nucleotides, the CDR3 is TGTGCCAGCAGCGTACAGGGGACCACAGATACGCAGTATTTT.